Listed below are T cell receptor beta chains from one sample, sequenced in a study of T cells in Graves' hyperthyroidism and ophthalmopathy. Using its own MiXCR run on the multiplex PCR reads, TCRdb lists one record per CDR3 protein. The repertoire includes around 420,000 distinct CDR3 sequences, around 13% of them detected once, and roughly 4.8% sits in the top ten. The sequencing sample was made of blood. The receptors come from a woman between 18 and 30 years old with Graves' hyperthyroidism. Both conserved end residues are part of each CDR3. The order of the fields is CDR3 DNA, CDR3 protein, J gene, clone size, V gene, D gene. A D gene is named only where the DNA matches it firmly. For some rows the clone size is stated as once, few or many, or as a class when expanded; others skip it.

CDR3 DNA: TGTGCCAGCAGTTTTGAGGGGAACGGGGAGCTGTTTTTT
CDR3 protein: CASSFEGNGELFF
J gene: TRBJ2-2
clone size: few
V gene: TRBV27
D gene: NA

CDR3 DNA: TGTGCCAGTAAGGAACAGGGTTGGAATTCACCCCTCCACTTT
CDR3 protein: CASKEQGWNSPLHF
J gene: TRBJ1-6
clone size: few
V gene: TRBV19
D gene: NA

CDR3 DNA: TGTGCCAGCAGCTTAGAGGGCTATAACACCGGGGAGCTGTTTTTT
CDR3 protein: CASSLEGYNTGELFF
J gene: TRBJ2-2
clone size: many
V gene: TRBV11-2
D gene: NA

CDR3 DNA: TGTGCCAGCAGCGTAACAGATTATAATTCACCCCTCCACTTT
CDR3 protein: CASSVTDYNSPLHF
J gene: TRBJ1-6
clone size: once
V gene: TRBV9
D gene: NA

CDR3 DNA: TGTGCCAGCAGCCAAGATCTAACAGGGACGCCCCAGCATTTT
CDR3 protein: CASSQDLTGTPQHF
J gene: TRBJ1-5
clone size: few
V gene: TRBV4-2
D gene: NA

CDR3 DNA: TGTGCCAGCGCGGGCTTCGGAGGCGGGAGGGCAGATACGCAGTATTTT
CDR3 protein: CASAGFGGGRADTQYF
J gene: TRBJ2-3
clone size: NA
V gene: TRBV19
D gene: TRBD2

CDR3 DNA: TGCGCCAGCAGCTTGGATCCATCCAGCTCCTACGAGCAGTACTTC
CDR3 protein: CASSLDPSSSYEQYF
J gene: TRBJ2-7
clone size: few
V gene: TRBV5-1
D gene: NA

CDR3 DNA: TGTGCCAGCAGCAGGGACAGGGGGCTCTACGAGCAGTACTTC
CDR3 protein: CASSRDRGLYEQYF
J gene: TRBJ2-7
clone size: many
V gene: TRBV12-3/TRBV12-4
D gene: TRBD1

CDR3 DNA: TGTGCCAGCAGTTACACGGACAGCGAAGCTTTCTTT
CDR3 protein: CASSYTDSEAFF
J gene: TRBJ1-1
clone size: many
V gene: TRBV6-5
D gene: NA

CDR3 DNA: TGTGCCACCAGACCCACCGGGACACACATGAACACTGAAGCTTTCTTT
CDR3 protein: CATRPTGTHMNTEAFF
J gene: TRBJ1-1
clone size: many
V gene: TRBV24-1
D gene: NA

CDR3 DNA: TGTGCCAGCAGGTCCACAGGTTTGAACACTGAAGCTTTCTTT
CDR3 protein: CASRSTGLNTEAFF
J gene: TRBJ1-1
clone size: many
V gene: TRBV27
D gene: NA

CDR3 DNA: TGTGCCAGCTCAATTCTAGGGGGCTCTGACGAGCAGTACTTC
CDR3 protein: CASSILGGSDEQYF
J gene: TRBJ2-7
clone size: many
V gene: TRBV18
D gene: TRBD1

CDR3 DNA: TGTGCCAGCAGCTTAGGTCGGGGCAGACAAGAGACCCAGTACTTC
CDR3 protein: CASSLGRGRQETQYF
J gene: TRBJ2-5
clone size: many
V gene: TRBV11-3
D gene: NA

CDR3 DNA: TGCGCCAGCAGCTTGGCCGGGACTCCTAATCAGCCCCAGCATTTT
CDR3 protein: CASSLAGTPNQPQHF
J gene: TRBJ1-5
clone size: few
V gene: TRBV5-1
D gene: NA

CDR3 DNA: TGTGCCAGCAGTCTGGACAGGGGGTCCCAAGAGACCCAGTACTTC
CDR3 protein: CASSLDRGSQETQYF
J gene: TRBJ2-5
clone size: many
V gene: TRBV6-1
D gene: TRBD1

CDR3 DNA: TGCAGCGTCGTCGGGGGAGCCGCAGATACGCAGTATTTT
CDR3 protein: CSVVGGAADTQYF
J gene: TRBJ2-3
clone size: many
V gene: TRBV29-1
D gene: NA

CDR3 DNA: TGTGCCAGCAGCTTTATAAGCAGGACCTATAATTCACCCCTCCACTTT
CDR3 protein: CASSFISRTYNSPLHF
J gene: TRBJ1-6
clone size: few
V gene: TRBV11-2
D gene: NA

CDR3 DNA: TGCAGCGTGCAGACTAGACAGGGGTGGTCAGATACGCAGTATTTT
CDR3 protein: CSVQTRQGWSDTQYF
J gene: TRBJ2-3
clone size: many
V gene: TRBV29-1
D gene: TRBD1

CDR3 DNA: TGCAGTGCTAGAGCCACGGAAGGACGCAGCGGGAGCAATGAGCAGTTCTTC
CDR3 protein: CSARATEGRSGSNEQFF
J gene: TRBJ2-1
clone size: NA
V gene: TRBV20-1
D gene: TRBD2

CDR3 DNA: TGTGCCAGCAGTTTCCTCTCAGCTAACTATGGCTACACCTTC
CDR3 protein: CASSFLSANYGYTF
J gene: TRBJ1-2
clone size: many
V gene: TRBV28
D gene: NA

CDR3 DNA: TGCAGCGTAGCGGGCGGCTACGAGCAGTACTTC
CDR3 protein: CSVAGGYEQYF
J gene: TRBJ2-7
clone size: few
V gene: TRBV29-1
D gene: NA

CDR3 DNA: TGCAGTGCTAGAGCTCGGCGCGAGCAGTACTTC
CDR3 protein: CSARARREQYF
J gene: TRBJ2-7
clone size: few
V gene: TRBV20-1
D gene: NA